This TCR beta chain appears in the sequencing data of a study of OX40 agonist ivuxolimab in advanced cancers. Study-level results: Fewer expanded clones were found on average in CD4+ than in CD8+ T cells. Researchers did not determine the expanded peripheral T cells' antigen specificity. CD4+ and CD8+ blood T cells expanded clonally by week 6 at 0.1 to 3.0 mg/kg.

From germline, CDR1 is KGHSH and CDR2 LQKENI. V was clipped by 1 base and J by 5 bases, with 14 bases between them. The CDR3 is 15 residues long. On this clone itself: Antigen unknown.

Sequencing used immunoSEQ multiplex PCR; TCRdb keeps in-frame clones, though not all of them. The table has some 70,000 clones, approximately 90% seen once; the top ten hold approximately 1.3%. The TCR originated in an adult with an advanced solid tumor such as melanoma, head and neck, liver or kidney cancer. This chain connects TRBV18 to TRBJ1-2, with D possibly matching TRBD1 (5 bases). The input for sequencing was CD4+ or CD8+ T cells sorted from blood, taken in a trial of the OX40 agonist ivuxolimab. CDR3 in amino acids: CASSPRAGPKYGYTF. Here the CDR3 DNA reads TGTGCCAGCTCACCACGGGCGGGACCCAAGTATGGCTACACCTTC.